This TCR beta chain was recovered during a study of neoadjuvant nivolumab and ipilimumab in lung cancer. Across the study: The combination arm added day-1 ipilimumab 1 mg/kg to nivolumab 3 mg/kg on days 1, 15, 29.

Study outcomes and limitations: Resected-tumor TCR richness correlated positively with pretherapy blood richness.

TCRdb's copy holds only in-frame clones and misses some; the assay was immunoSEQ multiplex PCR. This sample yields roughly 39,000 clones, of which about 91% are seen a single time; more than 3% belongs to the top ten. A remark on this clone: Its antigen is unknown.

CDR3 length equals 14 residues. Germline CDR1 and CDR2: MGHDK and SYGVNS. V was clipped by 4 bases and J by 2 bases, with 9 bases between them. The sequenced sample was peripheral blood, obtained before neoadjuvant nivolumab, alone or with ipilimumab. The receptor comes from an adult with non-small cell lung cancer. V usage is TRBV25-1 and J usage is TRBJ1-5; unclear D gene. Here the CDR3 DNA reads TGTGCCAGCAGTGCACCGGGAGGCAATCAGCCCCAGCATTTT. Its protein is CASSAPGGNQPQHF.